This TCR beta chain was sequenced for a study of tumor T cells in aggressive B-cell lymphoma. Germline lookup yields CDR1 SQVTM and CDR2 ANQGSEA. The CDR3 extends over 13 amino acids. Some clones are missing from TCRdb's copy, which holds only in-frame ones; the method was immunoSEQ multiplex PCR. Of more than 2,000 clones listed, over 70% are singletons. As to this clone: At one end the junction does not follow the germline gene, possibly because of a read error.

What was sequenced was tumor tissue. This TCR came from an adult with diffuse large B cell lymphoma. V usage is TRBV29-1 and J usage is TRBJ1-2, with D possibly being TRBD1 (5 bases). The CDR3, as DNA: TGCAGCATTGAAGATTTGCAGGGTAGGGGCTACACCTTC. Protein: CSIEDLQGRGYTF.